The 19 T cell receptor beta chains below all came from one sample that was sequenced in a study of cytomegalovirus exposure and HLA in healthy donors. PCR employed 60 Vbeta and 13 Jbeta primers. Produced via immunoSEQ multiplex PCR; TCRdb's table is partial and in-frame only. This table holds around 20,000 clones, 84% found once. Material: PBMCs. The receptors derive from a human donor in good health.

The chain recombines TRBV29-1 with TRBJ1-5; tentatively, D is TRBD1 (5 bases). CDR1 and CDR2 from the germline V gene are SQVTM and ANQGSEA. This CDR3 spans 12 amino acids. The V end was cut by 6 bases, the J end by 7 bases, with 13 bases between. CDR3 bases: TGCAGCGTCGGCGGGGGAGGACAGCCCCAGCATTTT. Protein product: CSVGGGGQPQHF. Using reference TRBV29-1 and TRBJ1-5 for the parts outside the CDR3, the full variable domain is SAVISQKPSRDICQRGTSLTIQCQVDSQVTMMFWYRQQPGQSLTLIATANQGSEATYESGFVIDKFPISRPNLTFSTLTVSNMSPEDSSIYLCSVGGGGQPQHFGDGTRLSIL.

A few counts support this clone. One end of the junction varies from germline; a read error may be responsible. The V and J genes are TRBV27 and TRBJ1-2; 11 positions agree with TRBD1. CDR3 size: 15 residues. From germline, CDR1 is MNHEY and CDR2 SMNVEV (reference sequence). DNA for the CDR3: TGTGCCAGCAGTTACACCGGGACAGGGGGGTATGACTACACCTTC. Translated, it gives CASSYTGTGGYDYTF.

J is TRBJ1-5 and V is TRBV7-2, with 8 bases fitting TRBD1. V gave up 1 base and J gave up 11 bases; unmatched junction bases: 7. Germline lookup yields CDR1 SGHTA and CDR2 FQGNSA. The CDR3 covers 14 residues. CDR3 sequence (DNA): TGTGCCAGCAGCTTAGATACAGGGGGGAGGGCCCAGCATTTT. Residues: CASSLDTGGRAQHF.

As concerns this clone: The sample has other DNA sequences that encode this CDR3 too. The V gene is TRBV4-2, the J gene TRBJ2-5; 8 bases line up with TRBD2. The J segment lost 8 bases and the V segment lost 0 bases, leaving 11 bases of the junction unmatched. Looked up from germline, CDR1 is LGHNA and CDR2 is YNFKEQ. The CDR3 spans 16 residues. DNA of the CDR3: TGTGCCAGCAGCCAAGATAACGGGGGGGCTACAGAAACCCAGTACTTC. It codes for CASSQDNGGATETQYF.

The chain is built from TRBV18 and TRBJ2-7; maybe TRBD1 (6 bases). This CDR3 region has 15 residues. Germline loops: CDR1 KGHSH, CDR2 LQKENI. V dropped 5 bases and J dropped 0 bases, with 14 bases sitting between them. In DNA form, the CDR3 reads TGTGCCAGCTCAAGGGGACACGAACGCTCCTACGAGCAGTACTTC. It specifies CASSRGHERSYEQYF. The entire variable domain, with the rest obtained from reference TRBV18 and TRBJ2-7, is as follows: NAGVMQNPRHLVRRRGQEARLRCSPMKGHSHVYWYRQLPEEGLKFMVYLQKENIIDESGMPKERFSAEFPKEGPSILRIQQVVRGDSAAYFCASSRGHERSYEQYFGPGTRLTVT.

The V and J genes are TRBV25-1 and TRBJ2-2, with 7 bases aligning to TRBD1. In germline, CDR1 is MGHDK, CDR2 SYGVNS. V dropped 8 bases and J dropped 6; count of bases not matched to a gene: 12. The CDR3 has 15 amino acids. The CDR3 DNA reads TGTGCCAGCTCCCTTCAGGGGGTGGGGGCCGGGGAGCTGTTTTTT. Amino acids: CASSLQGVGAGELFF.

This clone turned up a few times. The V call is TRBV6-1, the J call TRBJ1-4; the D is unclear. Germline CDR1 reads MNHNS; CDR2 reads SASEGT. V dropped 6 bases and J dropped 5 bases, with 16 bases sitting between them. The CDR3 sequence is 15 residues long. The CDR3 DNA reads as TGTGCCAGCAGCGAACTGGACTCAGAAAATGAAAAACTGTTTTTT. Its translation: CASSELDSENEKLFF.

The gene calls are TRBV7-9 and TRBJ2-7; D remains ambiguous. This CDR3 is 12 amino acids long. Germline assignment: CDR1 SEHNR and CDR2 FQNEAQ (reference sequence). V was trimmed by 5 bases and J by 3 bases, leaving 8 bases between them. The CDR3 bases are TGTGCCAGCAGCCCAGACATCTACGAGCAGTACTTC. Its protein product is CASSPDIYEQYF.

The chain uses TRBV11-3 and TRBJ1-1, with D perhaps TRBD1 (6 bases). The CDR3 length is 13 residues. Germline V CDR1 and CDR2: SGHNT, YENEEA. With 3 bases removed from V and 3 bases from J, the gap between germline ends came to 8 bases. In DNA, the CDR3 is TGTGCCAGCAGCTTCGGACAGTACACTGAAGCTTTCTTT. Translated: CASSFGQYTEAFF.

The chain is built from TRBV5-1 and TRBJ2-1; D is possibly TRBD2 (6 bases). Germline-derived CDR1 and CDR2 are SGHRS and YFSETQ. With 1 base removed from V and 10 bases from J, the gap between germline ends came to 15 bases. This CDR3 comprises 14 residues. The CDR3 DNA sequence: TGCGCCAGCAGCTTGCTTGGCGGGATCACCGAGCAGTTCTTC. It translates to CASSLLGGITEQFF.

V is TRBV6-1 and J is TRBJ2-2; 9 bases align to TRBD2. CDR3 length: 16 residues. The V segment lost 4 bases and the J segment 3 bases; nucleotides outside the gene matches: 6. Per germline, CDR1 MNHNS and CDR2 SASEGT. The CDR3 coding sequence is TGTGCCAGCAGTGTAGGGGCTAGCGGGGACACCGGGGAGCTGTTTTTT. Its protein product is CASSVGASGDTGELFF.

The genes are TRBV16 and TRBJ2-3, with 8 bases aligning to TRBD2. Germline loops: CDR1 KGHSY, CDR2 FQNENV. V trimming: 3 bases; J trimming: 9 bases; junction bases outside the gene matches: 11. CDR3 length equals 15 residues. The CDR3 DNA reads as TGTGCCAGCAGCCAGGAAGCGGGGGCTGGTAGAACGCAGTATTTT. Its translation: CASSQEAGAGRTQYF.

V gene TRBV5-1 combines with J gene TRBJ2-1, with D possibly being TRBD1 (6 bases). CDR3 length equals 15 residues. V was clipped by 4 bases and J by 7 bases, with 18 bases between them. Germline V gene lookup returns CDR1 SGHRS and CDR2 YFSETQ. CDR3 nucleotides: TGCGCCAGCAGCCCAGGGGCGACGGCTACGAATGAGCAGTTCTTC. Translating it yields CASSPGATATNEQFF.

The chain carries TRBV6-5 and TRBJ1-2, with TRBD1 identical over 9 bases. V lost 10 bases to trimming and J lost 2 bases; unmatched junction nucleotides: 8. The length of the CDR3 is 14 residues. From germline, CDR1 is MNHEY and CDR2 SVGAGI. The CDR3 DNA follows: TGTGCCACCAAAAACAGGGGGCGAAACTATGGCTACACCTTC. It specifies CATKNRGRNYGYTF.

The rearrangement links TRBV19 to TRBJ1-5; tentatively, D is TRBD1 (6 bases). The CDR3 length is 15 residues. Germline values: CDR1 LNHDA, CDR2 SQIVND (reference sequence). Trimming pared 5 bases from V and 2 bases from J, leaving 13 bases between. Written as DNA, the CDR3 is TGTGCCAGTAGTTCACAAACAGGGCGCAATCAGCCCCAGCATTTT. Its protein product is CASSSQTGRNQPQHF.

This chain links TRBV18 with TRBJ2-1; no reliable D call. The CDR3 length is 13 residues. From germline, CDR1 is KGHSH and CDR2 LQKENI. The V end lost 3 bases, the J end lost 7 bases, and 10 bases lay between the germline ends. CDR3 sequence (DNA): TGTGCCAGCTCACCGTCTCTCGAGAATGAGCAGTTCTTC. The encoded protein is CASSPSLENEQFF.

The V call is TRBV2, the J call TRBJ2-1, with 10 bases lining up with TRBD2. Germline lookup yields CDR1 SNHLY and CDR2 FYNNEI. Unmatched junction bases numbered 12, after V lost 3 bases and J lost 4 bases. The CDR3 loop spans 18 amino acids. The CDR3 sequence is CASSETLLAGEGYNEQFF. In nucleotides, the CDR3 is TGTGCCAGCAGTGAGACCCTTCTAGCGGGAGAGGGGTACAATGAGCAGTTCTTC.

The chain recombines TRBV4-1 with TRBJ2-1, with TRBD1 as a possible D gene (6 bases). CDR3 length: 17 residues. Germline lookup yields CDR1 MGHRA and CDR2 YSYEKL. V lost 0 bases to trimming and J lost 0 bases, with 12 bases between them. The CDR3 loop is CASSQDTGFPSYNEQFF. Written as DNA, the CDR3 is TGCGCCAGCAGCCAAGACACAGGGTTCCCCTCCTACAATGAGCAGTTCTTC.

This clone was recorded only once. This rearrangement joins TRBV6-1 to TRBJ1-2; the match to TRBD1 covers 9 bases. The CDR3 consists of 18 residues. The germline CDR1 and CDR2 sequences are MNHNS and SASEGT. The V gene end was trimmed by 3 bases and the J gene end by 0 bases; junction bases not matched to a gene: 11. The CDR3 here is CASSDLGDRAKSNYGYTF. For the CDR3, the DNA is TGTGCCAGCAGTGACCTAGGGGACAGGGCGAAATCTAACTATGGCTACACCTTC.